These 11 T cell receptor beta chains were sequenced from one sample in a study of blood T cell repertoires in COVID-19. Generated by immunoSEQ multiplex PCR, the TCRdb table keeps only in-frame clones and is missing some. Of approximately 98,000 clones detected, roughly four fifths appear once; the ten largest clones hold about 4%. The sequenced sample was peripheral blood. These receptors all come from a woman in her 70s with acute or convalescent COVID-19.

The genes are TRBV5-1 and TRBJ1-6; 7 positions match TRBD1. After removal of 4 bases from V and 9 bases from J, the junction contained 7 bases not matched to a gene. The CDR3 has 14 amino acids. In germline, CDR1 is SGHRS, CDR2 YFSETQ. The CDR3 DNA follows: TGCGCCAGCAGCCCACCGGGACAGACTTCACCCCTCCACTTT. Its protein product is CASSPPGQTSPLHF.

The chain is built from TRBV5-1 and TRBJ2-3; the match to TRBD2 covers 11 bases. The CDR3 runs 16 residues. V dropped 0 bases and J dropped 3; count of bases not matched to a gene: 3. Germline-derived CDR1 and CDR2 are SGHRS and YFSETQ. In nucleotides, the CDR3 is TGCGCCAGCAGCTTGGGTCTAGCGGGAGGAACAGATACGCAGTATTTT. It yields the protein CASSLGLAGGTDTQYF.

The J gene is TRBJ1-2, the V gene TRBV30; no reliable D call. Germline V gene sequence: CDR1 GTSNPN, CDR2 SVGIG (reference sequence). V gave up 7 bases and J gave up 4 bases, with 13 bases separating them. This CDR3 region has 12 residues. CDR3 bases: TGTGCCTTGGGAGGCCGGAGCTATGGCTACACCTTC. It translates to CALGGRSYGYTF.

The chain couples TRBV7-9 to TRBJ1-4; 7 bases align to TRBD1. The V gene end was trimmed by 0 bases and the J gene end by 7 bases; junction bases not matched to a gene: 5. The CDR3 has 15 amino acids. Germline assignment: CDR1 SEHNR and CDR2 FQNEAQ (reference sequence). The CDR3, as DNA: TGTGCCAGCAGCTTAGCCGGGACAGCTGCTGAAAAACTGTTTTTT. Its translation: CASSLAGTAAEKLFF. Variable domain in full (rest from reference TRBV7-9 and TRBJ1-4): DTGVSQNPRHKITKRGQNVTFRCDPISEHNRLYWYRQTLGQGPEFLTYFQNEAQLEKSRLLSDRFSAERPKGSFSTLEIQRTEQGDSAMYLCASSLAGTAAEKLFFGSGTQLSVL.

The rearrangement uses TRBV9 and TRBJ2-1; D not resolved. The germline V gene has CDR1 SGDLS and CDR2 YYNGEE. Deletions cut 0 bases from V and 0 bases from J, with 7 bases between. The CDR3 sequence is 15 residues long. In nucleotides, the CDR3 is TGTGCCAGCAGCGTAGGCATGAGCTCCTACAATGAGCAGTTCTTC. It specifies CASSVGMSSYNEQFF.

V usage is TRBV7-3 and J usage is TRBJ1-2; 10 bases map to TRBD1. Germline lookup yields CDR1 SGHTA and CDR2 FQGTGA. CDR3 length: 16 amino acids. V shed 0 bases, J shed 0 bases, and the junction held 1 base outside the gene matches. CDR3 residues: CASSLTGQGTNYGYTF. The CDR3 DNA sequence: TGTGCCAGCAGCTTAACGGGACAGGGGACTAACTATGGCTACACCTTC.

The J gene is TRBJ2-7, the V gene TRBV27; 7 bases align to TRBD2. The CDR3 has 14 amino acids. The germline CDR1 and CDR2 sequences are MNHEY and SMNVEV (reference sequence). J gave up 0 bases and V 8 bases, and 7 bases lay outside the gene matches. The CDR3 region is CASFHREVSYEQYF. DNA of the CDR3: TGTGCCAGCTTCCACCGGGAGGTCTCCTACGAGCAGTACTTC.

V gene TRBV5-5 combines with J gene TRBJ2-1, with 10 bases identical to TRBD2. The CDR3 loop spans 15 amino acids. Germline V CDR1 and CDR2: SGHKS, YYEKEE (reference sequence). V lost 2 bases, J lost 4 bases, and 3 bases stayed unmatched. CDR3 protein: CASSFGLADYNEQFF. CDR3 nucleotide sequence: TGTGCCAGCAGCTTCGGACTAGCGGATTACAATGAGCAGTTCTTC.

V and J are TRBV28 and TRBJ1-1; D unclear. CDR3 length: 17 residues. Looked up from germline, CDR1 is MDHEN and CDR2 is SYDVKM. The V and J ends lost 5 bases and 0 bases respectively, with 19 bases between them. As DNA, the CDR3 is TGTGCCAGCAGTCCCCTCGGGATTGCAGTTATGAACACTGAAGCTTTCTTT. It codes for CASSPLGIAVMNTEAFF.

The chain has TRBV10-3 and TRBJ1-3, with D perhaps matching TRBD1 (5 bases). V shed 6 bases and J shed 0 bases, with 9 bases lying between them. This CDR3 has 14 residues. Per the germline V gene, CDR1 is ENHRY and CDR2 is SYGVKD. CDR3 in DNA: TGTGCCATCAGAGCAGGGTTCTCTGGAAACACCATATATTTT. This gives the protein CAIRAGFSGNTIYF.

This chain uses TRBV29-1 with TRBJ2-5; the D is unclear. The CDR3 is 12 amino acids. Trimming took 7 bases from V and 5 from J, leaving 14 bases between them. Germline V lookup: CDR1 SQVTM, CDR2 ANQGSEA. DNA of the CDR3: TGCAGCGCGGAATTTAATCGGGAGACCCAGTACTTC. It encodes CSAEFNRETQYF.